A single TCR beta chain is shown here with its context. Using immunoSEQ multiplex PCR, the repertoire was profiled, and TCRdb retains in-frame clones only, with some absent. The sample records around 46,000 clones, around four fifths being singletons. The source of the sample is a study of blood T cell repertoires in COVID-19. This CDR3 is built from 13 residues. CDR1 LNHDA and CDR2 SQIVND come from the germline V gene (reference sequence). The ends lost 5 bases at V and 7 bases at J; junction bases unmatched: 5. The sequence derives from a man in his forties or fifties with acute or convalescent COVID-19. Material: peripheral blood. The genes are TRBV19 and TRBJ1-5; 7 bases are a match to TRBD1. The CDR3 loop reads CASSDRVGQPQHF. CDR3 nucleotides: TGTGCCAGTAGTGACAGGGTAGGACAGCCCCAGCATTTT.